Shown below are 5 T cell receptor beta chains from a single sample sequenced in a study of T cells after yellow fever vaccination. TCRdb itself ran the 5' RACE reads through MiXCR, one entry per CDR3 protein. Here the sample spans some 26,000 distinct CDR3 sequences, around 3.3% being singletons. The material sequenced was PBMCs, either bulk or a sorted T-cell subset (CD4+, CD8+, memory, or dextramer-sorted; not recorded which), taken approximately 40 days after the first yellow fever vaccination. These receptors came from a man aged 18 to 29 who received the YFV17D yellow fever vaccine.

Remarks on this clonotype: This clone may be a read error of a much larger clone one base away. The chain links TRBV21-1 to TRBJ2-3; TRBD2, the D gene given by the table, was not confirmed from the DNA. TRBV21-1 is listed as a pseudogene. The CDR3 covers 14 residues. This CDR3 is CASSKAAGVDTQYF. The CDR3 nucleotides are TGTGCCAGCAGCAAAGCGGCGGGTGTAGATACGCAGTATTTT.

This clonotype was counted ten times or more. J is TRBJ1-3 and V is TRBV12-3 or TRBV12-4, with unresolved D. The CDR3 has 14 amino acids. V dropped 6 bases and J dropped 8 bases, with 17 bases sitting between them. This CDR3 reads CASSRVTLRDTIYF. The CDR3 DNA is TGTGCCAGCAGCCGCGTCACTTTGCGTGACACCATATATTTT.

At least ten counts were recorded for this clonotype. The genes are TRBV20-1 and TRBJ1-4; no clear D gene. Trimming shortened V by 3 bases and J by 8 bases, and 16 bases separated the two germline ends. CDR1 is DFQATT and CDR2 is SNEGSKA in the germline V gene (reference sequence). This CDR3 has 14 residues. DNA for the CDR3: TGCAGTGCTAGGGTGGGGTCGGCTCCGGAAAAACTGTTTTTT. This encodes CSARVGSAPEKLFF.

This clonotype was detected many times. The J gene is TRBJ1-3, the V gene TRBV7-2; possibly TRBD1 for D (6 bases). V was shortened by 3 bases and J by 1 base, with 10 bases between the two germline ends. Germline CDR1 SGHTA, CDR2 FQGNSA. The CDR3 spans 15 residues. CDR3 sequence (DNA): TGTGCCAGCAGCTTCCAGGGGACATCTGGAAACACCATATATTTT. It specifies CASSFQGTSGNTIYF. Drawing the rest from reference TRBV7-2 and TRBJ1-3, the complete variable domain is GAGVSQSPSNKVTEKGKDVELRCDPISGHTALYWYRQSLGQGLEFLIYFQGNSAPDKSGLPSDRFSAERTGGSVSTLTIQRTQQEDSAVYLCASSFQGTSGNTIYFGEGSWLTVV.

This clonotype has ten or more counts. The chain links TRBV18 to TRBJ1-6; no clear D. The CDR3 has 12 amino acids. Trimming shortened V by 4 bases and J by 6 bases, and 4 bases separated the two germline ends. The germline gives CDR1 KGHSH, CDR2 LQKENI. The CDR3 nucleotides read TGTGCCAGCTCACGGCCTAATTCACCCCTCCACTTT. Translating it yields CASSRPNSPLHF.